Given below is one T cell receptor beta chain in context. The antigen is not known. These data belong to a study of cytomegalovirus exposure and HLA in healthy donors. Whole-study results and caveats: Across donors, sequencing depth was assumed by presence/absence analyses to be roughly uniform.

Looked up from germline, CDR1 is SGHRS and CDR2 is YFSETQ. V gave up 4 bases and J gave up 0 bases; unmatched junction bases: 13. This CDR3 region has 17 residues. The PCR ran on 60 Vbeta and 13 Jbeta primers. Data came from immunoSEQ multiplex PCR; TCRdb stores just in-frame clones and leaves some out. The sample holds roughly 150,000 clones, roughly 75% seen once. The chain recombines TRBV5-1 with TRBJ2-7; 7 bases are a match to TRBD1. The TCR was taken from a man aged 18 to 30 in good health and CMV-seropositive. Sequenced material: PBMCs. The CDR3 loop is CASSPTPTGPSSYEQYF. The CDR3 DNA is TGCGCCAGCAGCCCAACGCCGACAGGGCCGAGCTCCTACGAGCAGTACTTC.